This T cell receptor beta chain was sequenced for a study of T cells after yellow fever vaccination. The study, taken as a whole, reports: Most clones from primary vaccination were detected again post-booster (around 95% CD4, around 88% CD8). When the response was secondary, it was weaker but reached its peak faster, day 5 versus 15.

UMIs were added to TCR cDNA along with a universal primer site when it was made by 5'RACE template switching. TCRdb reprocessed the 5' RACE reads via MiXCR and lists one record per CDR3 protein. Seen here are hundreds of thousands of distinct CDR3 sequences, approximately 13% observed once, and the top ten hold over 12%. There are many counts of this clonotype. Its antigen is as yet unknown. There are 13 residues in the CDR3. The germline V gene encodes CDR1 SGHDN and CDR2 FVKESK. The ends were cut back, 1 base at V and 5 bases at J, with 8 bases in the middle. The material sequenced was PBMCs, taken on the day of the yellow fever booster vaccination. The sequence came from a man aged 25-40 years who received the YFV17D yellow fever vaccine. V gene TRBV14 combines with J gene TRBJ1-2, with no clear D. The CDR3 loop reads CASSQGQNYGYTF. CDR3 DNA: TGTGCCAGCAGCCAAGGCCAAAATTATGGCTACACCTTC.